A selection of T cell receptor beta chains follows, all from one sample in a study of blood T cells in healthy people across ages. MiXCR was run by TCRdb on the 5' RACE reads, yielding one entry per CDR3 protein. The sample has about 670,000 distinct CDR3 sequences, 52% seen once; the top ten hold roughly 13%. The sequencing sample was made of blood. These TCRs come from a woman of 80 years or more in good health. Each CDR3 is given with its conserved first and last residue. A D gene is named only where the DNA matches it firmly. The listing skips clone size in some rows; elsewhere it reads once, few, many or a size class.

clone size | J gene | V gene | D gene | CDR3 DNA | CDR3 protein
many | TRBJ2-5 | TRBV5-1 | - | TGCGCCAGCAGTTTCACAGAAGAGACCCAGTACTTC | CASSFTEETQYF
few | TRBJ2-2 | TRBV7-9 | TRBD2 | TGTGCCAGCAGCCCCCGGCTAGCGGGAACGAACACCGGGGAGCTGTTTTTT | CASSPRLAGTNTGELFF
many | TRBJ1-4 | TRBV28 | - | TGTGCCAGCAGTTTACAGAATGAAAAACTGTTTTTT | CASSLQNEKLFF
- | TRBJ1-5 | TRBV3-1 | - | TGTGCCAGCGGGACACAGGGAGGGGCTAAGCCCCAGCATTTT | CASGTQGGAKPQHF
- | TRBJ1-5 | TRBV28 | TRBD1 | TGTGCCAGCAAATCGCGAGCAGGGGGGTTTTATAGCAATCAGCCCCAGCATTTT | CASKSRAGGFYSNQPQHF
- | TRBJ2-1 | TRBV5-1 | TRBD2 | TGCGCCAGCAGCTTGGGGTCTAGCGGGAGGGCCAGCTCCTACAATGAGCAGATCTTC | CASSLGSSGRASSYNEQIF
- | TRBJ2-3 | TRBV18 | TRBD2 | TGTGCCAGCTCACAGACTAGCGGGGGTGCTGGAGATACGCAGTATTTT | CASSQTSGGAGDTQYF
many | TRBJ2-1 | TRBV10-3 | - | TGTGCCATCGTTAAGAACAGTTTGTCCTACAATGAGCAGTTCTTC | CAIVKNSLSYNEQFF
- | TRBJ1-4 | TRBV27 | - | TGTGCCAGCAGTCCGAACCCCCGGCGGATGGAAAAACTGTTTTTT | CASSPNPRRMEKLFF
- | TRBJ2-3 | TRBV28 | - | TGTGCCAGCAGTTTAGTCATCCGTGGGGGAGATACGCAGTATTTT | CASSLVIRGGDTQYF
- | TRBJ1-2 | TRBV2 | TRBD1 | TGTGCCAGCATGACGGACAGGGAGCGAAATGGCTACACCTTC | CASMTDRERNGYTF
- | TRBJ1-1 | TRBV10-3 | - | TGTGCCATCAGTGACAGGGCGACGGACACTGAAGCTTTCTTT | CAISDRATDTEAFF
many | TRBJ2-1 | TRBV7-3 | - | TGTGCCAGCAGCTTGTTTCACGGGGGCTACAATGAGCAGTTCTTC | CASSLFHGGYNEQFF
few | TRBJ1-1 | TRBV5-5 | - | TGTGCCAGCAGCCCGCGGCTTGGACGGGGGAACACTGAAGCTTTCTTT | CASSPRLGRGNTEAFF
- | TRBJ1-5 | TRBV6-5 | - | TGTGCCAGCAGTTACTCGTCCGGGGGAAATCAGCCCCAGCATTTT | CASSYSSGGNQPQHF
- | TRBJ2-2 | TRBV24-1 | - | TGTGCCACGGGCGCGGCAGCGGGCCCCGGGGAGCTGTTTTTT | CATGAAAGPGELFF
many | TRBJ2-3 | TRBV28 | - | TGTGCCAGCTCCTTTGTGGGTGATACGCAGTATTTT | CASSFVGDTQYF
- | TRBJ2-3 | TRBV14 | TRBD2 | TGTGCCAGCAGCCAAGGTCGGCGGGGGGGGACAGATACGCAGTATTTT | CASSQGRRGGTDTQYF
few | TRBJ1-2 | TRBV29-1 | - | TGCAGCGTTTTTTCTCGACAGGACTATGGCTACACCTTC | CSVFSRQDYGYTF
many | TRBJ1-1 | TRBV29-1 | - | TGCAGCGCCGGGGACACTGAAGCTTTCTTT | CSAGDTEAFF
many | TRBJ2-7 | TRBV6-2/TRBV6-3 | - | TGTGCCAGCAGTTACGGAGCGGATAGCTCCTACGAGCAGTACTTC | CASSYGADSSYEQYF
many | TRBJ2-3 | TRBV12-3/TRBV12-4 | - | TGTGCCAGCAGTTTGTTCCGCCAAAGGGGTACGCAGTATTTT | CASSLFRQRGTQYF
- | TRBJ2-5 | TRBV18 | - | TGTGCCAGCTCACCAGTTGCGGATAAAGAGACCCAGTACTTC | CASSPVADKETQYF
- | TRBJ1-2 | TRBV6-5 | - | TGTGCCAGCAGAACTGCTAGGGCCGAAGGCTACACCTTC | CASRTARAEGYTF
- | TRBJ2-1 | TRBV29-1 | - | TGCAGCGTTGGCCGGGCCGGCAATGAGCAGTTCTTC | CSVGRAGNEQFF
- | TRBJ2-3 | TRBV5-1 | - | TGCGCCAGCAGCTCCCCCCCGGGCAGAGCCCGAGATACGCAGTATTTT | CASSSPPGRARDTQYF
- | TRBJ1-6 | TRBV7-2 | - | TGTGCCAGCAGCTCGGGCTACGCACCCCTCCACTTT | CASSSGYAPLHF
many | TRBJ2-1 | TRBV29-1 | TRBD1 | TGCAGCGTTGTCCGGACAGGGCTGTTGCATGAGCAGTTCTTC | CSVVRTGLLHEQFF
- | TRBJ2-3 | TRBV14 | - | TGTACCACTGGGGCGTGGATTACAGATACGCAGTATTTT | CTTGAWITDTQYF
many | TRBJ1-5 | TRBV12-3/TRBV12-4 | - | TGTGCCAGCAGACCTCAGGGGACGCCATCCCAGCCCCAGCATTTT | CASRPQGTPSQPQHF
- | TRBJ2-5 | TRBV3-1 | TRBD1 | TGTGCCAGCAGCCAAGGCGGGACAGGGAAAGAGACCCAGTACTTC | CASSQGGTGKETQYF
many | TRBJ2-3 | TRBV5-1 | - | TGCGCCAGCAGCTTCGTACGGCGGAATCCAGATACGCAGTATTTT | CASSFVRRNPDTQYF
many | TRBJ2-7 | TRBV5-1 | - | TGCGCCAGCAGCTTGGCCGGCAATACCTACGAGCAGTACTTC | CASSLAGNTYEQYF